A single sample is the source of the 26 T cell receptor beta chains below, sequenced in a study of blood T cell repertoires in COVID-19 (dated by TCRdb to about 2020). The library was prepared using the immunoSEQ multiplex PCR assay. Sourced from immuneACCESS, this table was stored by TCRdb with only in-frame sequences that have V and J called. A share of the clones is absent; for the studies checked, an unresolved V gene accounts for under half, and the remainder has no known explanation. Present in this sample are 35,000 to 50,000 clones, over 70% of which were seen just once. The leading ten clones occupy less than 7% of the sample. Sequenced input: peripheral blood. The source of these receptors is an elderly woman with acute or convalescent COVID-19.

The V call is TRBV6-5, the J call TRBJ1-6; weak D call: TRBD1 (5 bases). Looked up from germline, CDR1 is MNHEY and CDR2 is SVGAGI. V lost 6 bases and J lost 7, with 16 bases in between. This CDR3 is 15 amino acids long. The CDR3 loop is CASSAVTVPNSPLHF. CDR3 in DNA: TGTGCCAGCAGCGCTGTGACAGTGCCGAATTCACCCCTCCACTTT.

This clone was seen a few times. The J gene is TRBJ2-1, the V gene TRBV12-5; 10 bases line up with TRBD2. This CDR3 has 15 amino acids. Per the germline V gene, CDR1 is LGHNT and CDR2 is FRNRAP. The ends lost 4 bases at V and 9 bases at J; junction bases unmatched: 9. CDR3 nucleotides: TGTGCTAGTGGTTCCGCGAGCGGGGGGGCCTTTGAGCAGTTCTTC. This encodes CASGSASGGAFEQFF.

This chain uses TRBV19 with TRBJ1-5, with D perhaps TRBD1 (5 bases). The V gene's germline CDR1 is LNHDA and CDR2 SQIVND (reference sequence). Deletions cut 6 bases from V and 6 bases from J, with 18 bases between. The CDR3 consists of 15 residues. CDR3 protein: CASSTGPSVGQPQHF. The CDR3 region has the DNA TGTGCCAGTAGCACAGGACCCAGCGTAGGTCAGCCCCAGCATTTT.

The chain is built from TRBV7-9 and TRBJ2-7; 10 bases are shared with TRBD1. With 7 bases clipped from V and 3 bases from J, the junction kept 6 bases outside the gene matches. This CDR3 has 14 amino acids. CDR1 is SEHNR and CDR2 is FQNEAQ in the germline V gene (reference sequence). The CDR3 sequence: CASTEGTGDYEQYF. Written as DNA, the CDR3 is TGTGCCAGCACAGAGGGGACAGGGGACTACGAGCAGTACTTC.

V is TRBV3-1 (or the pseudogene TRBV3-2) and J is TRBJ1-5, with TRBD1 matching over 7 bases. The junction had 5 bases not matched to a gene; V was cut back by 1 base and J by 5 bases. Germline V gives CDR1 LGHDT, CDR2 YNNKEL (reference sequence). This CDR3 is built from 15 residues. DNA of the CDR3: TGTGCCAGCAGCCAAGGGACAGGCGACTATCAGCCCCAGCATTTT. It codes for CASSQGTGDYQPQHF.

The V call is TRBV5-8, the J call TRBJ1-4, with D possibly TRBD1 on 6 matching bases. CDR1 is SGHTS, CDR2 YDEGEE, per germline. V lost 4 bases and J lost 5, with 15 bases in between. The CDR3 has 15 residues. The CDR3 DNA is TGTGCCAGCAGCGGCCAGACAGGATACAATGAAAAACTGTTTTTT. It translates to CASSGQTGYNEKLFF.

This chain uses TRBV4-2 with TRBJ1-4; the D gene is possibly TRBD1 (5 bases). V lost 2 bases to trimming and J lost 11 bases, with 15 bases between them. CDR3 size: 14 residues. Germline loops: CDR1 LGHNA, CDR2 YNFKEQ. CDR3 DNA: TGTGCCAGCAGCCAAACAGGATTATCAGAGAAACTGTTTTTT. Residues: CASSQTGLSEKLFF.

J is TRBJ1-3 and V is TRBV2; D remains unclear. Germline-derived CDR1 and CDR2 are SNHLY and FYNNEI. The CDR3 extends over 14 amino acids. The V gene lost 5 bases and the J gene lost 0 bases, with 8 bases spanning the gap. Written as DNA, the CDR3 is TGTGCCAGCAGTCGGGTCTACTCTGGAAACACCATATATTTT. This codes for CASSRVYSGNTIYF.

The chain links TRBV5-8 to TRBJ2-1; 7 bases line up with TRBD2. The CDR3 is 15 residues long. Trimming at V came to 4 bases and at J to 6 bases, leaving 10 bases not matched to a gene. Per germline, CDR1 SGHTS and CDR2 YDEGEE. The DNA of the CDR3 is TGTGCCAGCAGCACTATTCTAGCGGCAGTCAATGAGCAGTTCTTC. It codes for CASSTILAAVNEQFF.

This chain connects TRBV7-8 to TRBJ1-5, with D perhaps TRBD1 (6 bases). The CDR3 has 17 residues. V was trimmed by 2 bases and J by 1 base, leaving 15 bases between them. Germline V gene data show CDR1 as SGHVS and CDR2 as FQNEAQ. CDR3 sequence (DNA): TGTGCCAGCAGCTTATCGGCAGGGGCCGAAAGCAATCAGCCCCAGCATTTT. Protein product: CASSLSAGAESNQPQHF.

The rearrangement joins TRBV10-3 to TRBJ2-1; 8 bases fit TRBD2. J was trimmed by 0 bases and V by 5 bases; bases with no gene match: 3. The germline CDR1 and CDR2 sequences are ENHRY and SYGVKD. CDR3 length: 15 amino acids. CDR3: CAISPGGSSYNEQFF. CDR3 DNA sequence: TGTGCCATCAGTCCGGGAGGGAGCTCCTACAATGAGCAGTTCTTC.

To note about this clone: A read error may produce the germline difference seen at one junction end. This chain joins TRBV7-7 and TRBJ2-1; 12 positions agree with TRBD2. This CDR3 has 16 amino acids. Germline V CDR1 and CDR2: SSHAT, FNYEAQ (reference sequence). The DNA of the CDR3 is TGTGCTAGCAGCTTAGCGCTAGCGGGGGGGGAAAATGAGCAGTTCTTC. Its translation: CASSLALAGGENEQFF.

The chain recombines TRBV29-1 with TRBJ1-1; TRBD1 matches at 7 bases. This CDR3 is 15 amino acids long. Germline-derived CDR1 and CDR2 are SQVTM and ANQGSEA. V shed 6 bases and J 0 bases; nucleotides not matched to a gene: 10. CDR3 bases: TGCAGCGTCACTGACAGGGACAACCTGAACACTGAAGCTTTCTTT. Its translation is CSVTDRDNLNTEAFF. Full variable domain (missing parts from reference TRBV29-1 and TRBJ1-1): SAVISQKPSRDICQRGTSLTIQCQVDSQVTMMFWYRQQPGQSLTLIATANQGSEATYESGFVIDKFPISRPNLTFSTLTVSNMSPEDSSIYLCSVTDRDNLNTEAFFGQGTRLTVV.

The chain has TRBV7-2 and TRBJ1-6; TRBD1 matches at 8 bases. Losses at the gene ends were 1 base for V and 9 bases for J; bases not matched to a gene: 2. Per the germline V gene, CDR1 is SGHTA and CDR2 is FQGNSA. CDR3 size: 14 residues. The DNA of the CDR3 is TGTGCCAGCAGCTTAGGGACAGGGCTTTCACCCCTCCACTTT. Its translation is CASSLGTGLSPLHF.

V gene TRBV27 combines with J gene TRBJ2-7; no clear D gene. The CDR3 is 13 residues long. CDR1 and CDR2 (germline): MNHEY, SMNVEV (reference sequence). The germline V and J ends were trimmed by 5 bases and 7 bases, with 15 bases remaining between them. CDR3 loop: CASSPRIRLEQYF. CDR3 nucleotide sequence: TGTGCCAGCAGTCCTAGGATCCGTTTGGAGCAGTACTTC.

This rearrangement joins TRBV5-6 to TRBJ1-3; no reliable D call. Germline values: CDR1 SGHDT, CDR2 YYEEEE. Trimming pared 0 bases from V and 3 bases from J, leaving 13 bases between. There are 16 residues in the CDR3. The CDR3 protein is CASSLAALNNGNTIYF. CDR3 sequence (DNA): TGTGCCAGCAGCTTGGCCGCGCTCAATAATGGAAACACCATATATTTT.

This sequence joins TRBV3-1 (or the pseudogene TRBV3-2) and TRBJ1-1, with 7 nucleotides matching TRBD1. Looked up from germline, CDR1 is LGHDT and CDR2 is YNNKEL (reference sequence). There are 15 residues in the CDR3. V was clipped by 3 bases and J by 10 bases; unmatched bases: 14. The CDR3 protein is CASSQSDRAGGRAFF. The CDR3 DNA reads as TGTGCCAGCAGCCAGAGCGACAGGGCTGGAGGTCGAGCTTTCTTT.

This chain links TRBV6-6 with TRBJ2-6; possibly TRBD1 for D (6 bases). With 10 bases removed from V and 2 bases from J, the gap between germline ends came to 12 bases. CDR1 and CDR2 from the germline V gene are MNHNY and SVGAGI (reference sequence). This CDR3 is 14 amino acids long. DNA of the CDR3: TGTGCCACGTCAGGGGCGCCTGGGGCCAACGTCCTGACTTTC. This encodes CATSGAPGANVLTF.

The V gene is TRBV6-5, the J gene TRBJ1-2; the D gene is possibly TRBD1 (5 bases). The CDR3 totals 14 residues. Trimming stripped 7 bases from V and 1 base from J, with 13 bases between. Germline CDR1 reads MNHEY; CDR2 reads SVGAGI. The CDR3 DNA is TGTGCCAGCAAGGCCGGGGGAGATAACTATGGCTACACCTTC. Translated: CASKAGGDNYGYTF.

V and J are TRBV5-1 and TRBJ2-2; D might be TRBD1 (6 bases). This CDR3 has 17 amino acids. CDR1 and CDR2 from the germline V gene are SGHRS and YFSETQ. With 0 bases removed from V and 3 bases from J, the gap between germline ends came to 15 bases. This CDR3 is CASSLEPGHVDTGELFF. CDR3 bases: TGCGCCAGCAGCTTGGAACCGGGACATGTGGACACCGGGGAGCTGTTTTTT.

J is TRBJ1-1 and V is TRBV7-2; 8 bases are a match to TRBD1. This CDR3 comprises 15 residues. The germline V gene has CDR1 SGHTA and CDR2 FQGNSA. The trim removed 4 bases at V and 1 base at J, leaving 5 bases unmatched. CDR3 protein: CASSWRQGRNTEAFF. CDR3 coding DNA: TGTGCCAGCAGCTGGAGACAGGGGAGGAACACTGAAGCTTTCTTT.

The J gene is TRBJ1-3, the V gene TRBV10-3; TRBD1 might be the D (5 bases). Germline CDR1 is ENHRY and CDR2 is SYGVKD. Trimming took off 9 bases at V and 1 base at J, with 7 bases between the two ends. CDR3 length: 12 amino acids. The CDR3 spells CAMQGSGNTIYF. The CDR3 DNA reads TGTGCCATGCAGGGATCTGGAAACACCATATATTTT.

There are a few counts of this clone. CDR3 sequence: CASSLVADMNTEAFF. The CDR3 bases are TGCGCCAGCAGCTTGGTGGCAGACATGAACACTGAAGCTTTCTTT. V is TRBV5-1 and J is TRBJ1-1; D not resolved. The CDR3 is 15 residues long. With 0 bases removed from V and 0 bases from J, the gap between germline ends came to 9 bases. CDR1 is SGHRS, CDR2 YFSETQ, per germline.

The rearrangement joins TRBV5-1 to TRBJ1-1; 7 bases are shared with TRBD1. The CDR3 is 15 amino acids. Trimming at V came to 4 bases and at J to 5 bases, leaving 11 bases not matched to a gene. Germline V gives CDR1 SGHRS, CDR2 YFSETQ. The CDR3: CASSVRQGDGTEAFF. CDR3 nucleotides: TGCGCCAGCAGCGTACGACAGGGCGATGGGACTGAAGCTTTCTTT.

The chain employs TRBV5-1 and TRBJ1-2; 7 nucleotides line up with TRBD1. Germline V gene sequence: CDR1 SGHRS, CDR2 YFSETQ. V shed 4 bases and J 0 bases; nucleotides not matched to a gene: 6. The CDR3 runs 15 residues. The chain's CDR3 is CASSPEGATNYGYTF. Here the CDR3 DNA reads TGCGCCAGCAGCCCAGAGGGGGCGACTAACTATGGCTACACCTTC. Supplemented by reference TRBV5-1 and TRBJ1-2, the full variable domain reads KAGVTQTPRYLIKTRGQQVTLSCSPISGHRSVSWYQQTPGQGLQFLFEYFSETQRNKGNFPGRFSGRQFSNSRSEMNVSTLELGDSALYLCASSPEGATNYGYTFGSGTRLTVV.

This clone was recorded a few times. The chain joins TRBV7-9 to TRBJ2-7, with no clear D. The germline V and J ends were trimmed by 4 bases and 2 bases, with 3 bases remaining between them. This CDR3 is built from 11 residues. Germline V lookup: CDR1 SEHNR, CDR2 FQNEAQ (reference sequence). CDR3 region: CASSSAYEQYF. CDR3 DNA: TGTGCCAGCAGCTCCGCCTACGAGCAGTACTTC.